This entry lists 5 T cell receptor beta chains sequenced from one sample in a study of technical replicates of blood from a few donors. Here immunoSEQ multiplex PCR was the method, and the copy in TCRdb shows in-frame clones only, minus some. The sample has 73,000 or so clones, about 91% seen once. What was sequenced was T cells isolated from PBMCs. The receptor set was obtained from a human donor in good health.

The chain joins TRBV14 to TRBJ2-1; 10 bases map to TRBD1. J lost 4 bases, V lost 3 bases, and 6 bases had no gene match. This CDR3 region has 16 residues. Germline values: CDR1 SGHDN, CDR2 FVKESK. CDR3 amino acids: CASSHRRQGAYNEQFF. CDR3 DNA sequence: TGTGCCAGCAGCCACCGAAGACAGGGGGCGTACAATGAGCAGTTCTTC. Based on the CDR3 plus reference TRBV14 and TRBJ2-1, the full variable domain is EAGVTQFPSHSVIEKGQTVTLRCDPISGHDNLYWYRRVMGKEIKFLLHFVKESKQDESGMPNNRFLAERTGGTYSTLKVQPAELEDSGVYFCASSHRRQGAYNEQFFGPGTRLTVL.

The genes are TRBV19 and TRBJ2-3; 10 nucleotides line up with TRBD1. Germline V gene data show CDR1 as LNHDA and CDR2 as SQIVND (reference sequence). The V gene end was trimmed by 4 bases and the J gene end by 6 bases; junction bases not matched to a gene: 13. There are 17 residues in the CDR3. This chain's CDR3 is CASSNEPGQGYWDTQYF. CDR3 DNA sequence: TGTGCCAGTAGTAACGAGCCGGGACAGGGGTACTGGGATACGCAGTATTTT.

The chain uses TRBV19 and TRBJ2-7, with 8 nucleotides matching TRBD1. The CDR3 runs 19 residues. The J segment lost 0 bases and the V segment lost 1 base, leaving 14 bases of the junction unmatched. The germline CDR1 and CDR2 sequences are LNHDA and SQIVND (reference sequence). CDR3 coding DNA: TGTGCCAGTAGTATAGGCTTCGGACAGGGACCTCCTCTCTCCTACGAGCAGTACTTC. Amino acid sequence: CASSIGFGQGPPLSYEQYF.

In its sample, this clone was seen a few times. The V call is TRBV9, the J call TRBJ1-6; possibly TRBD1 for D (5 bases). Trimming shortened V by 0 bases and J by 12 bases, and 10 bases separated the two germline ends. CDR1 is SGDLS, CDR2 YYNGEE, per germline. The CDR3 is 13 amino acids. The chain's CDR3 is CASSVGGTRPLHF. The CDR3 DNA sequence: TGTGCCAGCAGCGTAGGCGGGACGCGACCCCTCCACTTT.

This chain connects TRBV14 to TRBJ1-6; 8 nucleotides match TRBD1. This CDR3 region has 16 residues. Trimming at V came to 4 bases and at J to 7 bases, leaving 9 bases not matched to a gene. Germline loops: CDR1 SGHDN, CDR2 FVKESK. CDR3 nucleotide sequence: TGTGCCAGCAGCCCCATCACAGGGGGGTGGAATTCACCCCTCCACTTT. Translated, it gives CASSPITGGWNSPLHF.